This T cell receptor beta chain was profiled in a study of T cell clonotyping in hematopoietic cell transplantation. Time point described: recipient sample about 28 days before transplant, after cytoreduction. Germline V gene sequence: CDR1 LNHNV, CDR2 YYDKDF (reference sequence). This CDR3 contains 15 residues. V was clipped by 1 base and J by 3 bases, with 13 bases between them. The table came from immunoSEQ multiplex PCR; TCRdb's copy has only in-frame clones and leaves some out. The data contain around 7,000 clones, 85% to 90% of them singletons. The sample here was peripheral blood mononuclear cells, taken before stem cell transplant. The chain combines TRBV15 with TRBJ2-7, with D perhaps matching TRBD1 or TRBD2 (5 bases each). This receptor was identified in a man in his thirties or forties with acute myeloid leukemia. Some clones in this sample may be carry-over from other donors' samples. The CDR3 DNA reads as TGTGCCACCAGCAGAGGGGACGGAGAGAGCTACGAGCAGTACTTC. Amino acid sequence: CATSRGDGESYEQYF.